Each of the 21 T cell receptor beta chains below was sequenced from the same sample in a study of blood T cells in healthy people across ages. A sample-barcoded 5' primer and a J-beta primer mix were used in a second PCR of roughly 7 to 11 cycles. In TCRdb, the 5' RACE reads were re-called with MiXCR into one record per CDR3 protein. The repertoire holds about 750,000 distinct CDR3 sequences, roughly 50% seen once, with approximately 40% in the top ten. Sequencing input: blood. These receptors were taken from a man at least 80 years old in good health.

This clonotype turned up a few times. The chain employs TRBV20-1 and TRBJ2-4; TRBD2 might be the D (6 bases). Per the germline V gene, CDR1 is DFQATT and CDR2 is SNEGSKA (reference sequence). Between the trimmed V and J ends, which lost 6 bases and 2 bases, there was a span of 14 bases. This CDR3 has 14 residues. The CDR3 here is CSAPRGGTKNIQYF. The CDR3 region has the DNA TGCAGTGCCCCTCGGGGCGGGACCAAAAACATTCAGTACTTC.

This clonotype appeared a few times. The chain recombines TRBV3-1 with TRBJ2-7; D is unresolved. Germline lookup yields CDR1 LGHDT and CDR2 YNNKEL (reference sequence). The CDR3 has 15 amino acids. Deletions cut 1 base from V and 2 bases from J, with 12 bases between. CDR3: CASSQGPGWTYEQYF. CDR3 bases: TGTGCCAGCAGCCAAGGACCCGGTTGGACCTACGAGCAGTACTTC.

A word on this clonotype: This may arise from a read error, as a much more abundant clone is one base away. This chain connects TRBV5-5 to TRBJ2-3; D unclear. CDR1 and CDR2 (germline): SGHKS, YYEKEE (reference sequence). Trimming removed 1 base from V and 0 bases from J, with 6 bases in between. This CDR3 spans 14 amino acids. The CDR3 nucleotides read TGTGCCAGCAGCTTGTCCAGGAGCACAGATACGCAGTATTTT. This translates into CASSLSRSTDTQYF.

This clonotype was recorded a few times. The chain combines TRBV7-2 with TRBJ2-7; TRBD1 matches at 7 bases. Germline V lookup: CDR1 SGHTA, CDR2 FQGNSA. The V segment lost 1 base and the J segment 2 bases; nucleotides outside the gene matches: 5. This CDR3 has 15 residues. For the CDR3, the DNA is TGTGCCAGCAGCTTAGTCGGGACAGATACCTACGAGCAGTACTTC. It yields the protein CASSLVGTDTYEQYF.

The V and J genes are TRBV7-3 and TRBJ2-1; D is perhaps TRBD1 (6 bases). The germline CDR1 and CDR2 sequences are SGHTA and FQGTGA. With 7 bases removed from V and 1 base from J, the gap between germline ends came to 17 bases. CDR3 length: 16 residues. CDR3 in DNA: TGTGCCAGCACTCCTAGGGGGATTACTTCCTACAATGAGCAGTTCTTC. Translating it yields CASTPRGITSYNEQFF.

This clonotype was observed a few times. The J gene is TRBJ2-5, the V gene TRBV2, with D tentatively TRBD1 (5 bases). The DNA end lines up better with TRBJ2-7; the J call may be wrong. CDR1 and CDR2 (germline): SNHLY, FYNNEI. CDR3 size: 12 residues. The CDR3 reads CASGAYLYEQYF. The CDR3 DNA reads TGTGCCAGCGGGGCTTACCTATACGAGCAGTACTTC.

This clonotype was counted only a few times. V gene TRBV10-3 combines with J gene TRBJ1-2; D ambiguous. The germline V gene has CDR1 ENHRY and CDR2 SYGVKD. This CDR3 has 13 amino acids. Trimming cost V 6 bases and J 7 bases, with 15 bases left between them. The CDR3 reads CAIRVGPKGGYTF. The CDR3 DNA follows: TGTGCCATCAGGGTAGGACCCAAGGGTGGCTACACCTTC.

This sequence joins TRBV7-2 and TRBJ2-7; 13 bases fit TRBD2. Trimming removed 6 bases from V and 7 bases from J; junction bases left unmatched: 12. The CDR3 consists of 16 residues. CDR1 is SGHTA, CDR2 FQGNSA, per germline. CDR3 region: CASRSPGLAGSNEQYF. The CDR3 nucleotides are TGTGCCAGCAGGTCGCCGGGACTAGCGGGAAGCAATGAGCAGTACTTC.

The gene calls are TRBV12-3 or TRBV12-4 and TRBJ1-2, with D unclear. This CDR3 has 12 residues. Trimming pared 7 bases from V and 5 bases from J, leaving 11 bases between. DNA for the CDR3: TGTGCCAGCACCCTGGCCTCGTATGGCTACACCTTC. Translated, it gives CASTLASYGYTF.

In its sample, this clonotype was seen a few times. The rearrangement uses TRBV29-1 and TRBJ2-3; maybe TRBD1 (5 bases). There are 12 residues in the CDR3. Germline loops: CDR1 SQVTM, CDR2 ANQGSEA. Deletions cut 6 bases from V and 4 bases from J, with 11 bases between. As DNA, the CDR3 is TGCAGCGTCCCCAGGGCCCCAGATACGCAGTATTTT. Its translation is CSVPRAPDTQYF.

The rearrangement uses TRBV6-6 and TRBJ2-3; possibly TRBD2 for D (7 bases). Germline CDR1 is MNHNY and CDR2 is SVGAGI (reference sequence). CDR3 size: 16 residues. Trimming removed 2 bases at V and 14 bases at J, with 26 bases between. The CDR3: CASSYPGLGGHRYAYF. The CDR3 DNA sequence: TGTGCCAGCAGTTACCCAGGATTGGGGGGGCACAGATACGCGTATTTT.

The rearrangement links TRBV20-1 to TRBJ2-1, with a tentative D call TRBD2 (6 bases). CDR3 size: 13 residues. V shed 4 bases and J shed 7 bases, with 14 bases lying between them. CDR1 and CDR2 from the germline V gene are DFQATT and SNEGSKA (reference sequence). The CDR3 DNA follows: TGCAGTGCTACGCGGGACTGGAGGAATGAGCAGTTCTTC. Its translation is CSATRDWRNEQFF.

The V gene is TRBV5-6, the J gene TRBJ2-6; TRBD2 agrees at 7 bases. Germline assignment: CDR1 SGHDT and CDR2 YYEEEE. This CDR3 is built from 15 residues. V lost 4 bases to trimming and J lost 3 bases; unmatched junction nucleotides: 4. The CDR3 DNA sequence: TGTGCCAGCAGCGGCCGGGGGGATGGGGCCAACGTCCTGACTTTC. Its translation is CASSGRGDGANVLTF.

As for this clonotype: Being one base from a much bigger clone, this may be a read error. The chain links TRBV4-1 to TRBJ2-7; 8 bases are shared with TRBD1. The V gene end was trimmed by 5 bases and the J gene end by 3 bases; junction bases not matched to a gene: 3. This CDR3 has 13 amino acids. CDR1 and CDR2 from the germline V gene are MGHRA and YSYEKL. CDR3 residues: CASSIGQGYEQYF. In nucleotides, the CDR3 is TGCGCCAGCAGCATCGGACAGGGCTACGAGCAGTACTTC.

This clonotype was counted a single time. This chain uses TRBV10-3 with TRBJ2-1; D gene uncertain. V was trimmed by 1 base and J by 0 bases, leaving 10 bases between them. From germline, CDR1 is ENHRY and CDR2 SYGVKD. CDR3 length: 16 amino acids. As DNA, the CDR3 is TGTGCCATCAGTGAGTACAACCAAGGCTCCTACAATGAGCAGTTCTTC. This codes for CAISEYNQGSYNEQFF.

A few counts support this clonotype. This rearrangement joins TRBV6-1 to TRBJ2-3; weak D call: TRBD2 (5 bases). V lost 3 bases, J lost 14 bases, and 24 bases lay in between. Germline V gene sequence: CDR1 MNHNS, CDR2 SASEGT. The CDR3 totals 15 residues. The CDR3 sequence is CASSDPTKKHRYAYF. CDR3 sequence (DNA): TGTGCCAGCAGTGACCCGACTAAAAAGCACAGATACGCGTATTTT.

Comment on this clonotype: Germline is not matched at one junction end, which may reflect a read error. The gene calls are TRBV20-1 and TRBJ2-7; 8 bases line up with TRBD2. Germline assignment: CDR1 DFQATT and CDR2 SNEGSKA (reference sequence). The CDR3 consists of 14 residues. The CDR3 coding sequence is TGCAGTGCTGGAGATCGGGGGGGCTCCTACGAGCAGTACTTC. It yields the protein CSAGDRGGSYEQYF.

This chain connects TRBV5-1 to TRBJ2-1, with 11 bases that match TRBD1. The CDR3 is made up of 16 amino acids. Germline V CDR1 and CDR2: SGHRS, YFSETQ. Losses at the gene ends were 4 bases for V and 7 bases for J; bases not matched to a gene: 10. The CDR3 DNA follows: TGCGCCAGCAGCCGAATCGGGACAGGGGGTTCGAATGAGCAGTTCTTC. Translation: CASSRIGTGGSNEQFF.

This clonotype was picked up a small number of times. V and J are TRBV5-1 and TRBJ2-3; 13 bases match TRBD2. The CDR3 spans 17 residues. V trimming: 2 bases; J trimming: 2 bases; junction bases outside the gene matches: 5. The V gene's germline CDR1 is SGHRS and CDR2 YFSETQ. CDR3: CASSLLAGGLTTDTQYF. The CDR3 bases are TGCGCCAGCAGCTTACTAGCGGGAGGGTTAACCACAGATACGCAGTATTTT.

This clonotype has just a few counts. This chain uses TRBV29-1 with TRBJ2-3, with D unclear. The CDR3 is 14 residues long. V lost 4 bases and J 4 bases, leaving 15 bases between the germline ends. Germline CDR1 SQVTM, CDR2 ANQGSEA. Here the CDR3 DNA reads TGCAGCGTTGGCGGTCTCGACGGCCCAGATACGCAGTATTTT. It yields the protein CSVGGLDGPDTQYF.

V is TRBV2 and J is TRBJ2-1, with 8 bases identical to TRBD2. Looked up from germline, CDR1 is SNHLY and CDR2 is FYNNEI. The CDR3 is 16 residues long. J gave up 0 bases and V 6 bases, and 7 bases lay outside the gene matches. The CDR3 loop reads CASRHSGGISYNEQFF. CDR3 nucleotide sequence: TGTGCCAGCAGACACAGCGGGGGCATCTCCTACAATGAGCAGTTCTTC. The entire variable domain, with the rest obtained from reference TRBV2 and TRBJ2-1, is as follows: EPEVTQTPSHQVTQMGQEVILRCVPISNHLYFYWYRQILGQKVEFLVSFYNNEISEKSEIFDDQFSVERPDGSNFTLKIRSTKLEDSAMYFCASRHSGGISYNEQFFGPGTRLTVL.